This T cell receptor beta chain was obtained from a study of graft-versus-host responses after intestinal transplantation. In the study overall: Transplant recipients had multivisceral, liver-intestinal, or isolated intestinal grafts.

The CDR3 length is 19 residues. Germline assignment: CDR1 SGHRS and CDR2 YFSETQ. Trimming removed 0 bases at V and 2 bases at J, with 22 bases between. Sequencing was performed with immunoSEQ multiplex PCR; in TCRdb, only in-frame clones are kept and a portion is missing. The sample shows roughly 75,000 clones, 91% of them seen only once. With respect to this clone: The antigen remains undetermined.

This clonotype was obtained from a human donor who received an intestinal transplant. The J gene is TRBJ2-3, the V gene TRBV5-1; possibly TRBD2 for D (6 bases). The source material was unstimulated CD4+ T cells sorted from spleen or lymph node cells, sampled before intestinal transplant. The CDR3 DNA is TGCGCCAGCAGCTTGGGTAATGGTCCGGGGGTGGCCTCCACAGATACGCAGTATTTT. This codes for CASSLGNGPGVASTDTQYF.